These 32 T cell receptor beta chains originate from one sample sequenced in a study of cytomegalovirus exposure and HLA in healthy donors. In the PCR, 60 Vbeta and 13 Jbeta primers were used. Only in-frame clones appear in the TCRdb table, and some are missing; sequencing was by immunoSEQ multiplex PCR. The sample has about 180,000 clones, 80% to 85% seen once. Sequenced material: PBMCs. These receptors were collected from a woman aged 25 to 39 in good health and CMV-seronegative.

This sequence joins TRBV19 and TRBJ1-4; a possible D gene is TRBD1 (5 bases). CDR1 and CDR2 from the germline V gene are LNHDA and SQIVND (reference sequence). CDR3 size: 14 residues. V lost 3 bases, J lost 4 bases, and 9 bases lay in between. CDR3 amino acids: CASSISGGNEKLFF. In nucleotides, the CDR3 is TGTGCCAGTAGTATTTCCGGGGGTAATGAAAAACTGTTTTTT.

V and J are TRBV10-3 and TRBJ1-6, with D tentatively TRBD1 (5 bases). The CDR3 is 16 amino acids. V lost 3 bases, J lost 3 bases, and 12 bases lay in between. CDR1 ENHRY and CDR2 SYGVKD come from the germline V gene. The CDR3 here is CAISDRAKDYNSPLHF. CDR3 in DNA: TGTGCCATCAGTGACAGGGCTAAAGACTATAATTCACCCCTCCACTTT.

The chain recombines TRBV6-1 with TRBJ2-7; D is possibly TRBD1 (6 bases). The CDR3 sequence is 15 residues long. CDR1 is MNHNS and CDR2 is SASEGT in the germline V gene. V lost 3 bases and J 2 bases, leaving 14 bases between the germline ends. CDR3 nucleotides: TGTGCCAGCAGTGACTGGACAGTTGCCCCCTACGAGCAGTACTTC. The encoded protein is CASSDWTVAPYEQYF.

The chain is built from TRBV19 and TRBJ2-1, with 10 bases identical to TRBD2. V lost 2 bases and J lost 6; bases outside the gene matches: 4. The CDR3 consists of 15 residues. Germline CDR1 and CDR2: LNHDA and SQIVND (reference sequence). For the CDR3, the DNA is TGTGCCAGTAGTATAAACAGCGGGGGGGGCAATGAGCAGTTCTTC. This translates into CASSINSGGGNEQFF.

The chain employs TRBV4-3 and TRBJ2-5, with 13 bases lining up with TRBD2. The closer fit of TRBJ2-7 to the DNA end suggests the J call may be wrong. This CDR3 is 15 amino acids long. Germline-derived CDR1 and CDR2 are LGHNA and YSLEER. The DNA for the CDR3 is TGCGCCAGCGCCTCCGGGACTAGCGGGATGGGCGAGCAGTACTTC. Its protein product is CASASGTSGMGEQYF.

The chain combines TRBV9 with TRBJ1-4; D is ambiguous. Germline V gene data show CDR1 as SGDLS and CDR2 as YYNGEE. V was trimmed by 0 bases and J by 7 bases, leaving 13 bases between them. The CDR3 sequence is 15 residues long. CDR3 DNA sequence: TGTGCCAGCAGCGTAGGGGGAGGGCGAGGTGAAAAACTGTTTTTT. Residues: CASSVGGGRGEKLFF.

V is TRBV7-2 and J is TRBJ2-7; 9 bases are a match to TRBD1. The CDR3 covers 14 residues. Germline V gene data show CDR1 as SGHTA and CDR2 as FQGNSA. J lost 0 bases, V lost 7 bases, and 4 bases had no gene match. The CDR3 coding sequence is TGTGCCAGCAAGTGGGACAGGGCCTCCTACGAGCAGTACTTC. Residues: CASKWDRASYEQYF.

The chain employs TRBV28 and TRBJ2-2; 7 bases line up with TRBD1. Germline V gene sequence: CDR1 MDHEN, CDR2 SYDVKM. The length of the CDR3 is 13 residues. The V segment lost 6 bases and the J segment 6 bases; nucleotides outside the gene matches: 4. The CDR3 DNA reads as TGTGCCAGCAGGACGACAGGGTCCGGGGAGCTGTTTTTT. Protein sequence: CASRTTGSGELFF.

The V call is TRBV21-1, the J call TRBJ2-6; TRBD1 reflects the table's D call only, with no check against the DNA. TRBV21-1 is a pseudogene. The CDR3 has 19 residues. CDR3: CASSKRNRDRFSGANGLTF. DNA for the CDR3: TGTGCCAGCAGCAAACGGAACCGGGACAGATTCTCTGGGGCCAACGGCCTGACTTTC.

This rearrangement joins TRBV5-8 to TRBJ1-5, with 7 bases lining up with TRBD1. Germline V CDR1 and CDR2: SGHTS, YDEGEE. This CDR3 spans 17 amino acids. V lost 1 base and J lost 2; bases outside the gene matches: 9. The CDR3 protein is CASSLKTQGEGNQPQHF. Written as DNA, the CDR3 is TGTGCCAGCAGCTTGAAGACGCAGGGGGAAGGCAATCAGCCCCAGCATTTT.

The chain joins TRBV2 to TRBJ1-1; maybe TRBD1 (6 bases). The CDR3 has 11 amino acids. CDR1 SNHLY and CDR2 FYNNEI come from the germline V gene. With 5 bases removed from V and 8 bases from J, the gap between germline ends came to 9 bases. In DNA, the CDR3 is TGTGCCAGCAGTAAAACAGGGGAAGCTTTCTTT. Its protein product is CASSKTGEAFF.

This clone has a single count. The rearrangement joins TRBV5-4 to TRBJ2-1; 10 bases match TRBD2. V was pared by 4 bases and J by 10 bases, with 11 bases of the junction left unmatched. This CDR3 region has 15 residues. Germline V gives CDR1 SGHNT, CDR2 YYREEE (reference sequence). CDR3 amino acids: CASSPDVAGGREQFF. The CDR3 DNA sequence: TGTGCCAGCAGCCCGGACGTAGCGGGAGGACGGGAGCAGTTCTTC. Together with reference TRBV5-4 and TRBJ2-1, the CDR3 gives the full variable domain: ETGVTQSPTHLIKTRGQQVTLRCSSQSGHNTVSWYQQALGQGPQFIFQYYREEENGRGNFPPRFSGLQFPNYSSELNVNALELDDSALYLCASSPDVAGGREQFFGPGTRLTVL.

The count of this clone is one. The rearrangement joins TRBV7-6 to TRBJ2-7, with D unclear. Per the germline V gene, CDR1 is SGHVS and CDR2 is FNYEAQ. Trimming stripped 4 bases from V and 3 bases from J, with 13 bases between. The CDR3 runs to 14 residues. CDR3 coding DNA: TGTGCCAGCAGCTCAACCTTTTCGGTCTACGAGCAGTACTTC. Its protein product is CASSSTFSVYEQYF.

The CDR3 sequence is CASSLQGFLGTEAFF. The DNA of the CDR3 is TGTGCCAGCAGTTTGCAGGGTTTTCTAGGGACTGAAGCTTTCTTT. This chain uses TRBV28 with TRBJ1-1; TRBD1 might be the D (5 bases). The CDR3 length is 15 residues. The germline V and J ends were trimmed by 3 bases and 5 bases, with 16 bases remaining between them. In germline, CDR1 is MDHEN, CDR2 SYDVKM.

CDR3: CASSQGATYEQYF. The DNA of the CDR3 is TGCGCCAGCAGCCAAGGTGCGACCTACGAGCAGTACTTC. The V and J genes are TRBV4-1 and TRBJ2-7; no clear D gene. Trimming cost V 1 base and J 2 bases, with 6 bases left between them. Germline CDR1 reads MGHRA; CDR2 reads YSYEKL. The CDR3 extends over 13 amino acids.

In this sample, this clone turned up a few times. V gene TRBV7-2 combines with J gene TRBJ2-7; 11 nucleotides line up with TRBD2. From germline, CDR1 is SGHTA and CDR2 FQGNSA. The J segment lost 1 base and the V segment lost 3 bases, leaving 2 bases of the junction unmatched. The CDR3 length is 15 residues. CDR3 nucleotide sequence: TGTGCCAGCAGCTTGGTAGCGGGGGGGTCCTACGAGCAGTACTTC. It specifies CASSLVAGGSYEQYF.

The J gene is TRBJ1-1, the V gene TRBV5-1; 8 nucleotides line up with TRBD1. Germline lookup yields CDR1 SGHRS and CDR2 YFSETQ. This CDR3 is 15 amino acids long. The V segment lost 5 bases and the J segment 1 base; nucleotides outside the gene matches: 7. The CDR3, as DNA: TGCGCCAGCAGGGAGGATGACAGGGGGAACACTGAAGCTTTCTTT. Amino acid sequence: CASREDDRGNTEAFF. Variable domain in full (rest from reference TRBV5-1 and TRBJ1-1): KAGVTQTPRYLIKTRGQQVTLSCSPISGHRSVSWYQQTPGQGLQFLFEYFSETQRNKGNFPGRFSGRQFSNSRSEMNVSTLELGDSALYLCASREDDRGNTEAFFGQGTRLTVV.

In DNA form, the CDR3 reads TGTGCCAGCAGTTTATATTCCGCGGCGGCGGGGGTGTCAGATACGCAGTATTTT. Protein product: CASSLYSAAAGVSDTQYF. V usage is TRBV28 and J usage is TRBJ2-3; TRBD2 aligns across 7 bases. The CDR3 runs to 18 residues. V dropped 1 base and J dropped 4; count of bases not matched to a gene: 14. Germline CDR1 MDHEN, CDR2 SYDVKM. Drawing the rest from reference TRBV28 and TRBJ2-3, the complete variable domain is DVKVTQSSRYLVKRTGEKVFLECVQDMDHENMFWYRQDPGLGLRLIYFSYDVKMKEKGDIPEGYSVSREKKERFSLILESASTNQTSMYLCASSLYSAAAGVSDTQYFGPGTRLTVL.

A single count supports this clone. Its ends do not fully match the called genes, so a read error is possible. CDR3 loop: CASSTRQGAPRVF. CDR3 DNA: TGTGCCAGCAGCACAAGACAGGGGGCCCCTCGGGTCTTC. The rearrangement uses TRBV13 and TRBJ2-7; 10 bases match TRBD1. The CDR3 has 13 residues. Germline CDR1 and CDR2: PRHDT and FYEKMQ (reference sequence).

The gene calls are TRBV28 and TRBJ2-4; possibly TRBD1 for D (6 bases). The CDR3 totals 15 residues. The germline gives CDR1 MDHEN, CDR2 SYDVKM. V was trimmed by 4 bases and J by 9 bases, leaving 19 bases between them. The CDR3 loop reads CASSSTGTVSGIQYF. In DNA form, the CDR3 reads TGTGCCAGCAGTTCTACAGGGACGGTCTCCGGCATTCAGTACTTC.

The gene calls are TRBV5-8 and TRBJ2-4; TRBD1 is a possible D gene (6 bases). Trimming left V 1 base short and J 1 base short, with 9 bases between. The germline V gene has CDR1 SGHTS and CDR2 YDEGEE. This CDR3 is built from 15 residues. CDR3 loop: CASSLFQGAKNIQYF. DNA of the CDR3: TGTGCCAGCAGCTTGTTTCAGGGGGCCAAAAACATTCAGTACTTC. Based on the CDR3 plus reference TRBV5-8 and TRBJ2-4, the full variable domain is EAGVTQSPTHLIKTRGQQATLRCSPISGHTSVYWYQQALGLGLQFLLWYDEGEERNRGNFPPRFSGRQFPNYSSELNVNALELEDSALYLCASSLFQGAKNIQYFGAGTRLSVL.

The chain is built from TRBV6-1 and TRBJ2-1, with D possibly TRBD2 on 6 matching bases. The ends were cut back, 6 bases at V and 7 bases at J, with 19 bases in the middle. The CDR3 is 15 amino acids. Per the germline V gene, CDR1 is MNHNS and CDR2 is SASEGT. The CDR3 spells CASRVGREVGNEQFF. CDR3 nucleotides: TGTGCCAGCAGGGTGGGCAGGGAGGTGGGAAATGAGCAGTTCTTC.

The rearrangement uses TRBV7-9 and TRBJ2-2; tentative D call: TRBD1 (5 bases). The germline V gene has CDR1 SEHNR and CDR2 FQNEAQ (reference sequence). V gave up 2 bases and J gave up 1 base, with 5 bases separating them. This CDR3 region has 14 residues. Written as DNA, the CDR3 is TGTGCCAGCAGCTTAACAGGGAACACCGGGGAGCTGTTTTTT. This sequence encodes CASSLTGNTGELFF.

This clone appeared once. V is TRBV28 and J is TRBJ1-6; D unclear. V was trimmed by 5 bases and J by 6 bases, leaving 11 bases between them. There are 14 residues in the CDR3. Germline V CDR1 and CDR2: MDHEN, SYDVKM. CDR3 sequence (DNA): TGTGCCAGCAGTCGAACAGAGTTTAATTCACCCCTCCACTTT. Amino acid sequence: CASSRTEFNSPLHF.

This clone was seen just once. The V call is TRBV9, the J call TRBJ2-1, with 7 bases that match TRBD1. CDR1 and CDR2 (germline): SGDLS, YYNGEE. The CDR3 is 14 residues long. V lost 4 bases to trimming and J lost 6 bases; unmatched junction nucleotides: 7. CDR3 coding DNA: TGTGCCAGCAGCCCATACCGGGACAGCAATGAGCAGTTCTTC. It is translated as CASSPYRDSNEQFF.

The chain's CDR3 is CASSPPGGELFF. DNA of the CDR3: TGTGCCAGCAGCCCCCCCGGCGGGGAGCTGTTTTTT. The V and J genes are TRBV7-2 and TRBJ2-2; D call uncertain. The CDR3 sequence is 12 residues long. Per the germline V gene, CDR1 is SGHTA and CDR2 is FQGNSA. Between the trimmed V and J ends, which lost 5 bases and 7 bases, there was a span of 8 bases.

With respect to this clone: Relative to the germline gene, one junction end is altered; a read error may explain this. The sample carries other DNA sequences with the same CDR3. This chain uses TRBV9 with TRBJ1-1, with 11 bases fitting TRBD1. CDR1 is SGDLS and CDR2 is YYNGEE in the germline V gene. The CDR3 spans 16 residues. CDR3 protein: CASSSKGTGGHTEAFF. Here the CDR3 DNA reads TGCGCCAGCAGCTCGAAGGGGACAGGGGGGCACACTGAAGCTTTCTTT.

The chain couples TRBV14 to TRBJ2-5; D may be TRBD1 (5 bases). This CDR3 spans 15 amino acids. Germline V CDR1 and CDR2: SGHDN, FVKESK. V lost 8 bases and J 0 bases, leaving 16 bases between the germline ends. The CDR3, as DNA: TGTGCCAGCGGACGACAGAACAGTGACCAAGAGACCCAGTACTTC. It translates to CASGRQNSDQETQYF.

The chain uses TRBV2 and TRBJ2-5; TRBD2 matches 8 bases. V lost 3 bases and J lost 1; bases outside the gene matches: 7. The CDR3 spans 16 residues. The germline gives CDR1 SNHLY, CDR2 FYNNEI. CDR3 region: CASSEGLAGGQETQYF. The CDR3 DNA sequence: TGTGCCAGCAGTGAGGGACTCGCGGGGGGCCAAGAGACCCAGTACTTC.

The CDR3 DNA is TGTGCCAGCGCTAGGACAGGGACCGGCGGGGAGCTGTTTTTT. Protein sequence: CASARTGTGGELFF. The V call is TRBV28, the J call TRBJ2-2, with 8 bases fitting TRBD1. V dropped 8 bases and J dropped 7; count of bases not matched to a gene: 9. CDR3 length: 14 residues. CDR1 is MDHEN and CDR2 is SYDVKM in the germline V gene.

V and J are TRBV5-1 and TRBJ2-3, with D uncertain. The CDR3 runs to 13 residues. V was pared by 3 bases and J by 3 bases, with 8 bases between. In germline, CDR1 is SGHRS, CDR2 YFSETQ. The CDR3 loop is CASSSAGTDTQYF. CDR3 nucleotides: TGCGCCAGCAGCTCGGCCGGGACAGATACGCAGTATTTT.

The chain recombines TRBV5-1 with TRBJ2-2, with D tentatively TRBD1 (6 bases). The CDR3 loop spans 15 amino acids. Trimming stripped 2 bases from V and 2 bases from J, with 10 bases between. Germline CDR1 reads SGHRS; CDR2 reads YFSETQ. Written as DNA, the CDR3 is TGCGCCAGCAGCTTAGGACAGATAAACACCGGGGAGCTGTTTTTT. Translating it yields CASSLGQINTGELFF. The full variable domain, in which reference TRBV5-1 and TRBJ2-2 provide the parts outside the CDR3, is KAGVTQTPRYLIKTRGQQVTLSCSPISGHRSVSWYQQTPGQGLQFLFEYFSETQRNKGNFPGRFSGRQFSNSRSEMNVSTLELGDSALYLCASSLGQINTGELFFGEGSRLTVL.